This entry features one T cell receptor (beta chain) sequence. The sample originates from a study of blood T cell repertoires in COVID-19. Whole-study context: Italy, Spain and the United States were the sources of the convalescent and acute COVID-19 samples. From T cells, B-cell-depleted T cells, or PBMCs came the material, which was cDNA or gDNA.

The germline V gene encodes CDR1 LNHDA and CDR2 SQIVND (reference sequence). V was pared by 2 bases and J by 6 bases, with 6 bases of the junction left unmatched. There are 16 residues in the CDR3. In the original workflow: Amplifying reference gene primers gave estimates of nucleated cell counts. Produced via immunoSEQ multiplex PCR; TCRdb's table is partial and in-frame only. V and J calls and clone size follow that table, whereas D and trimming were derived from the DNA. Altogether over 75,000 clones are present, roughly 90% being singletons, with the ten largest covering approximately 1.7%. What was sequenced was peripheral blood. The gene calls are TRBV19 and TRBJ1-4, with 10 bases fitting TRBD1. This clonotype was obtained from a man between 60 and 75 years old with acute or convalescent COVID-19. The CDR3 spells CASSIPTGTGDEKLFF. CDR3 DNA sequence: TGTGCCAGTAGTATACCAACCGGGACAGGGGATGAAAAACTGTTTTTT.